The subject of this entry is one T cell receptor (beta chain). The antigen remains unidentified. This entry comes from a study of PD-1 blockade in classical Hodgkin lymphoma. Findings and limits, study-wide: The authors have not defined what causes the repertoire differences, possibly disease activity or prior therapy.

Time point given: newly diagnosed, previously untreated cHL patient sample. Researchers used magnetic negative selection to pull out pure CD4+ T cells from thawed PBMCs. Sequencing used immunoSEQ multiplex PCR; TCRdb keeps in-frame clones, though not all of them. Of 20,000 or so clones listed, 89% are singletons. Trimming shortened V by 5 bases and J by 2 bases, and 16 bases separated the two germline ends. Germline-derived CDR1 and CDR2 are SGHAT and FQNNGV. This CDR3 region has 15 residues. The TCR comes from a human donor with classical Hodgkin lymphoma. This chain joins TRBV11-2 and TRBJ2-7, with D possibly TRBD1 on 5 matching bases. What was sequenced was CD4+ T cells from blood. The CDR3 here is CASSLGAPGTYEQYF. The DNA of the CDR3 is TGTGCCAGCAGCCTTGGGGCCCCAGGGACCTACGAGCAGTACTTC.